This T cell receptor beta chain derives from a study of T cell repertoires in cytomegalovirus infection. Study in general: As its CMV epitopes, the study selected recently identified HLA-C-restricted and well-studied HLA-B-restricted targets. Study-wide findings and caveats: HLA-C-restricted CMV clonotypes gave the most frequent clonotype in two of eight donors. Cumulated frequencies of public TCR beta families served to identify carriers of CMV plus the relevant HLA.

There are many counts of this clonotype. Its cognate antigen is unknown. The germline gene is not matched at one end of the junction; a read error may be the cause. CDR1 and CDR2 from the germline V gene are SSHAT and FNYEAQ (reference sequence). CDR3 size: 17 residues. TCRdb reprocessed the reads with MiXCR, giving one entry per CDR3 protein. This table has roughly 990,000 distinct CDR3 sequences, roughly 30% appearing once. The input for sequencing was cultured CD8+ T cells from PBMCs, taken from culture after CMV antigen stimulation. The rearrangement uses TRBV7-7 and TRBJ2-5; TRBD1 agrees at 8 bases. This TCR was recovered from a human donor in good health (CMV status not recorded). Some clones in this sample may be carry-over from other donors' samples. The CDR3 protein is CASSLHVFDRGGETQYF. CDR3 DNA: TGTGCTAGCAGCTTACACGTTTTTGACAGGGGCGGAGAGACCCAGTACTTC.